The sequence of this T cell receptor beta chain was determined in a study of T cells in Graves' hyperthyroidism and ophthalmopathy. Researchers amplified the TCR beta CDR3 regions from RNA transcripts. HTBI primers were used for first-round RT-PCR of the TCR CDR3. Using its own MiXCR run on the multiplex PCR reads, TCRdb lists one record per CDR3 protein. The sample contains around 760,000 distinct CDR3 sequences, approximately 40% of which appear only once. Per germline, CDR1 SGDLS and CDR2 YYNGEE. Germline trimming cut 3 bases from V and 0 bases from J; bases unmatched to any gene: 3. This CDR3 has 15 amino acids.

This sequence joins TRBV9 and TRBJ1-1; 9 bases fit TRBD1. The TCR was taken from a woman in her forties with Graves' hyperthyroidism. The sequencing sample was made of blood. The CDR3 DNA is TGTGCCAGCAGCGCCCGGACAGGGGTGAACACTGAAGCTTTCTTT. Translating it yields CASSARTGVNTEAFF.